Given below is one T cell receptor (beta chain) in context. After removal of 4 bases from V and 8 bases from J, the junction contained 6 bases not matched to a gene. This CDR3 has 14 amino acids. CDR1 and CDR2 from the germline V gene are SGHDT and YYEEEE. This sample stems from a study of blood T cell repertoires in COVID-19. Study-wide context: COVID-19 samples, acute and convalescent, were from the United States, Italy and Spain. PBMCs, B-cell-depleted T cells, or T cells were the source of the cDNA or gDNA that made up the material.

The authors' processing: From reference gene primer amplification, estimates of nucleated cell counts were derived. Clones were sequenced by immunoSEQ multiplex PCR, and TCRdb holds only the in-frame ones, with some missing. For V, J and clone size, that table is used; D and trimming come from the DNA. The data show approximately 52,000 clones, with 84% seen just once and around 13% held by the top ten. The clonotype originates from a woman of 80 years or more with acute or convalescent COVID-19. The material sequenced was peripheral blood. V and J are TRBV5-6 and TRBJ2-1; 10 bases fit TRBD1. CDR3 in amino acids: CASSLGQGRDEQFF. The DNA for the CDR3 is TGTGCCAGCAGCCTGGGACAGGGGCGGGATGAGCAGTTCTTC.